The 8 T cell receptor beta chains presented below share a single source sample, sequenced in a study of T cell repertoires in ileal Crohn's disease. The time point was: neoterminal ileum biopsy at postoperative endoscopy, about 6 months after surgery. The assay was immunoSEQ multiplex PCR, and TCRdb's table has in-frame clones only and misses some. This table holds 5,000 or so clones, approximately 84% found once. Sequencing input: ileal tissue. These receptors originate from an adult with Crohn's disease.

This chain uses TRBV9 with TRBJ2-7; D is undetermined. Germline V gives CDR1 SGDLS, CDR2 YYNGEE. CDR3 length: 14 residues. V was trimmed by 0 bases and J by 0 bases, leaving 7 bases between them. The CDR3 DNA follows: TGTGCCAGCAGCGTAGGGGTGGCCTCCTACGAGCAGTACTTC. Translation: CASSVGVASYEQYF.

This clone was seen a single time. V gene TRBV5-1 combines with J gene TRBJ1-1; the D gene is possibly TRBD1 (5 bases). The CDR3 length is 14 residues. V gave up 4 bases and J gave up 7 bases, with 17 bases separating them. CDR1 is SGHRS, CDR2 YFSETQ, per germline. Here the CDR3 DNA reads TGCGCCAGCAGCGCAACTCAGGGTGCAGGTGAAGCTTTCTTT. As protein: CASSATQGAGEAFF.

The genes are TRBV7-6 and TRBJ2-7, with D hard to call. V shed 5 bases and J shed 0 bases, with 17 bases lying between them. This CDR3 has 16 residues. Germline-derived CDR1 and CDR2 are SGHVS and FNYEAQ. The CDR3 DNA reads TGTGCCAGCAGCCATGGTCAGGCAGGTAACTCCTACGAGCAGTACTTC. Protein: CASSHGQAGNSYEQYF.

This chain joins TRBV4-1 and TRBJ2-4; 7 bases agree with TRBD2. The CDR3 spans 18 residues. CDR1 and CDR2 (germline): MGHRA, YSYEKL. After removal of 0 bases from V and 3 bases from J, the junction contained 11 bases not matched to a gene. The DNA of the CDR3 is TGCGCCAGCAGCCAAGATCTTCGTGTTGCTAGCGGCAAAAACATTCAGTACTTC. It yields the protein CASSQDLRVASGKNIQYF.

By sample fraction, this clone is large (0.1 to 1%). Other DNA sequences in the sample encode the same CDR3. This chain uses TRBV7-9 with TRBJ1-1, with a weak D call TRBD1 (6 bases). The CDR3 has 14 residues. Germline CDR1 is SEHNR and CDR2 is FQNEAQ (reference sequence). The V end was cut by 1 base, the J end by 4 bases, with 10 bases between. CDR3 sequence: CASSLGQGSTEAFF. The CDR3 DNA reads as TGTGCCAGCAGCTTAGGCCAGGGGAGCACTGAAGCTTTCTTT.

The chain joins TRBV5-5 to TRBJ2-7; D is unclear. The CDR3 loop spans 14 amino acids. The ends were cut back, 6 bases at V and 2 bases at J, with 15 bases in the middle. The V gene's germline CDR1 is SGHKS and CDR2 YYEKEE (reference sequence). CDR3 sequence (DNA): TGTGCCAGCACACAACCGGGCCGCCCCTACGAGCAGTACTTC. As protein: CASTQPGRPYEQYF. Combining the CDR3 with reference TRBV5-5 and TRBJ2-7 gives the whole variable domain DAGVTQSPTHLIKTRGQQVTLRCSPISGHKSVSWYQQVLGQGPQFIFQYYEKEERGRGNFPDRFSARQFPNYSSELNVNALLLGDSALYLCASTQPGRPYEQYFGPGTRLTVT.

The rearrangement joins TRBV7-6 to TRBJ2-2, with D perhaps matching TRBD1 (6 bases). Germline V CDR1 and CDR2: SGHVS, FNYEAQ. V was clipped by 4 bases and J by 9 bases, with 18 bases between them. The CDR3 length is 15 residues. CDR3 region: CASSSGQNLGRELFF. CDR3 bases: TGTGCCAGCAGCTCCGGACAGAACCTTGGAAGGGAGCTGTTTTTT.

J is TRBJ2-7 and V is TRBV5-4; 10 nucleotides match TRBD1. The trim removed 4 bases at V and 6 bases at J, leaving 7 bases unmatched. This CDR3 is 14 amino acids long. Germline values: CDR1 SGHNT, CDR2 YYREEE (reference sequence). The CDR3 DNA reads TGTGCCAGCAGCCGTGGACAGGGGGAAGGCGAGCAGTACTTC. Its translation is CASSRGQGEGEQYF.